This T cell receptor (beta chain) was captured by sequencing in a study of human T cells and chemical hapten exposure. The time point was: patch test 1, 2 weeks after DPC sensitization. Documented treatment: therapeutic diphenylcyclopropenone sensitization with weekly scalp DPC. It was from unfractionated whole blood that total RNA was extracted. Individual cDNA molecules received unique molecular identifiers in the library. Original methodology: Between 23,224 and 690,600 TCRs appeared in each sample, and the median stood at roughly 100,000. TCRdb processed the RACE reads anew with MiXCR; each CDR3 protein has one entry. The V and J calls reflect TCRdb's pipeline rather than the authors' work. Found here are some 180,000 distinct CDR3 sequences, approximately 20% of them singletons; the top ten hold about 6.7%. Here the sequenced sample was whole blood, taken in connection with sensitization to the hapten diphenylcyclopropenone (DPC). The sequence was collected from a woman between 45 and 65 years old with alopecia areata. Some clones in this sample may be carry-over from other donors' samples.

The CDR3 protein is CASSQAQGGTQYF. CDR3 nucleotides: TGTGCCAGCAGCCAAGCCCAAGGTGGTACGCAGTATTTT. The chain has TRBV14 and TRBJ2-3; D call uncertain. Germline values: CDR1 SGHDN, CDR2 FVKESK. This CDR3 contains 13 residues. Trimming cost V 1 base and J 8 bases, with 10 bases left between them.